The next 18 T cell receptor beta chains were all read from a single sample in a study of shared clonotypes between healthy human individuals. Clones were sequenced by immunoSEQ multiplex PCR, and TCRdb holds only the in-frame ones, with some missing. The table shows around 510,000 clones, with more than 95% occurring only once. Sequenced: naive CD4+ T cells sorted from blood. Subset denoted: CD45RA+ positively selected. Receptors were obtained from a young woman in good health.

This chain joins TRBV5-1 and TRBJ2-6; 12 nucleotides match TRBD2. CDR1 and CDR2 (germline): SGHRS, YFSETQ. This CDR3 region has 19 residues. The J segment lost 0 bases and the V segment lost 5 bases, leaving 9 bases of the junction unmatched. CDR3: CASRTSGSTVSSGANVLTF. The CDR3 region has the DNA TGCGCCAGCAGGACTAGCGGGAGTACGGTGAGCTCTGGGGCCAACGTCCTGACTTTC.

The chain has TRBV28 and TRBJ1-1; D is ambiguous. Germline loops: CDR1 MDHEN, CDR2 SYDVKM. This CDR3 is 14 amino acids long. Trimming took off 1 base at V and 3 bases at J, with 9 bases between the two ends. CDR3 amino acids: CASSLSNHYTEAFF. The CDR3, as DNA: TGTGCCAGCAGTTTATCGAATCACTACACTGAAGCTTTCTTT.

The V and J genes are TRBV7-3 and TRBJ1-1; 7 bases agree with TRBD1. Germline CDR1 and CDR2: SGHTA and FQGTGA. After removal of 4 bases from V and 10 bases from J, the junction contained 9 bases not matched to a gene. This CDR3 has 13 amino acids. The CDR3 region is CASSSTRTGGAFF. CDR3 DNA sequence: TGTGCCAGCAGCTCCACGAGGACAGGCGGAGCTTTCTTT.

This chain uses TRBV5-4 with TRBJ2-1; the D is unclear. The germline V gene has CDR1 SGHNT and CDR2 YYREEE (reference sequence). This CDR3 is 12 amino acids long. The V gene lost 1 base and the J gene lost 9 bases, with 8 bases spanning the gap. This chain's CDR3 is CASSLYGREQFF. The DNA for the CDR3 is TGTGCCAGCAGCTTGTACGGGCGTGAGCAGTTCTTC.

The rearrangement uses TRBV28 and TRBJ1-1; the match to TRBD1 covers 10 bases. Germline-derived CDR1 and CDR2 are MDHEN and SYDVKM. There are 15 residues in the CDR3. Trimming cost V 8 bases and J 2 bases; bases outside gene matches: 8. The CDR3 region has the DNA TGTGCCAGCCGACAGGGGGCCTCCGGTAACACTGAAGCTTTCTTT. Residues: CASRQGASGNTEAFF.

The V gene is TRBV19, the J gene TRBJ1-2; D gene uncertain. The CDR3 has 12 amino acids. The V end was cut by 3 bases, the J end by 5 bases, with 7 bases between. Germline loops: CDR1 LNHDA, CDR2 SQIVND (reference sequence). The CDR3 DNA reads TGTGCCAGTAGTATCTCTGGGTATGGCTACACCTTC. Protein product: CASSISGYGYTF.

This clone was picked up one time. The rearrangement joins TRBV19 to TRBJ2-3; possibly TRBD1 or TRBD2 for D (7 bases each). Germline CDR1 and CDR2: LNHDA and SQIVND (reference sequence). The length of the CDR3 is 17 residues. V was pared by 3 bases and J by 1 base, with 17 bases between. CDR3 loop: CASSIFGGTARTDTQYF. CDR3 sequence (DNA): TGTGCCAGTAGTATCTTCGGGGGGACAGCACGCACAGATACGCAGTATTTT.

The chain carries TRBV2 and TRBJ2-4, with D perhaps TRBD2 (6 bases). CDR3 length: 14 amino acids. Between the trimmed V and J ends, which lost 5 bases and 2 bases, there was a span of 10 bases. The germline CDR1 and CDR2 sequences are SNHLY and FYNNEI. The CDR3 is CASSRDSTKNIQYF. CDR3 bases: TGTGCCAGCAGTCGGGACTCGACCAAAAACATTCAGTACTTC.

CDR3 sequence: CSVAGTGSYEQYF. CDR3 coding DNA: TGCAGCGTTGCAGGGACAGGGTCCTACGAGCAGTACTTC. The V and J genes are TRBV29-1 and TRBJ2-7; TRBD1 agrees at 9 bases. There are 13 residues in the CDR3. Germline assignment: CDR1 SQVTM and CDR2 ANQGSEA. After removal of 4 bases from V and 1 base from J, the junction contained 2 bases not matched to a gene.

The DNA of the CDR3 is TGTGCCAGCAGTCGACTAGCGGGAGAGACCGGGGAGCTGTTTTTT. Translated, it gives CASSRLAGETGELFF. This chain links TRBV6-4 with TRBJ2-2; 12 nucleotides align to TRBD2. Germline assignment: CDR1 MRHNA and CDR2 SNTAGT. The V and J ends lost 5 bases and 5 bases, in that order; junction bases with no gene match: 3. This CDR3 spans 15 amino acids.

J is TRBJ2-1 and V is TRBV2; D is unresolved. This CDR3 is 13 amino acids long. CDR1 is SNHLY and CDR2 is FYNNEI in the germline V gene. Trimming shortened V by 7 bases and J by 9 bases, and 16 bases separated the two germline ends. The CDR3 DNA reads as TGTGCCAGCACGCGGTACTTCGAGGTTGAGCAGTTCTTC. This encodes CASTRYFEVEQFF.

This clone was seen a single time. The rearrangement joins TRBV5-1 to TRBJ2-2; 10 nucleotides line up with TRBD1. The CDR3 extends over 15 amino acids. Per the germline V gene, CDR1 is SGHRS and CDR2 is YFSETQ. V shed 3 bases and J 5 bases; nucleotides not matched to a gene: 4. The CDR3 loop reads CASSSGQGETGELFF. In nucleotides, the CDR3 is TGCGCCAGCAGCTCCGGACAGGGGGAAACCGGGGAGCTGTTTTTT. The full variable domain, completed using reference TRBV5-1 and TRBJ2-2, is KAGVTQTPRYLIKTRGQQVTLSCSPISGHRSVSWYQQTPGQGLQFLFEYFSETQRNKGNFPGRFSGRQFSNSRSEMNVSTLELGDSALYLCASSSGQGETGELFFGEGSRLTVL.

This chain connects TRBV28 to TRBJ1-1; tentatively, D is TRBD1 (5 bases). Trimming took off 1 base at V and 1 base at J, with 7 bases between the two ends. Germline CDR1 MDHEN, CDR2 SYDVKM. The CDR3 runs 14 residues. The CDR3 nucleotides are TGTGCCAGCAGTTTATCGACAGAGAACACTGAAGCTTTCTTT. Translated: CASSLSTENTEAFF.

The chain joins TRBV19 to TRBJ2-7, with a tentative D call TRBD2 (6 bases). This CDR3 spans 13 amino acids. Trimming stripped 5 bases from V and 3 bases from J, with 11 bases between. Germline CDR1 reads LNHDA; CDR2 reads SQIVND (reference sequence). The CDR3 DNA is TGTGCCAGTAGTGTGGGACTTTACTACGAGCAGTACTTC. It encodes CASSVGLYYEQYF.

This clone was seen once. Distinct nucleotide sequences in the sample also encode this CDR3. This chain links TRBV7-2 with TRBJ2-7; 12 bases agree with TRBD2. Germline assignment: CDR1 SGHTA and CDR2 FQGNSA. V dropped 6 bases and J dropped 2; count of bases not matched to a gene: 2. There are 14 residues in the CDR3. The CDR3 coding sequence is TGTGCCAGCAGTCTAGCGGGAGGGCCCTACGAGCAGTACTTC. It codes for CASSLAGGPYEQYF.

The chain uses TRBV18 and TRBJ2-7, with 11 bases fitting TRBD2. The CDR3 is 14 amino acids. CDR1 KGHSH and CDR2 LQKENI come from the germline V gene. V shed 2 bases, J shed 5 bases, and the junction held 2 bases outside the gene matches. CDR3 DNA: TGTGCCAGCTCACCAACTAGCGGGAGCCACGAGCAGTACTTC. Its protein product is CASSPTSGSHEQYF.

The chain carries TRBV7-9 and TRBJ2-7, with 8 bases that match TRBD2. From germline, CDR1 is SEHNR and CDR2 FQNEAQ (reference sequence). CDR3 length: 15 residues. V lost 4 bases, J lost 5 bases, and 10 bases stayed unmatched. In DNA form, the CDR3 reads TGTGCCAGCAGCTCGCCGGGACTAGGAAAAGACGAGCAGTACTTC. This gives the protein CASSSPGLGKDEQYF. Drawing the rest from reference TRBV7-9 and TRBJ2-7, the complete variable domain is DTGVSQNPRHKITKRGQNVTFRCDPISEHNRLYWYRQTLGQGPEFLTYFQNEAQLEKSRLLSDRFSAERPKGSFSTLEIQRTEQGDSAMYLCASSSPGLGKDEQYFGPGTRLTVT.

The chain couples TRBV4-1 to TRBJ1-4; D call uncertain. Trimming took 2 bases from V and 8 from J, leaving 18 bases between them. Germline-derived CDR1 and CDR2 are MGHRA and YSYEKL. The CDR3 is 16 residues long. CDR3 coding DNA: TGCGCCAGCAGCCAACCGGGAGGACGGAGAGGAGAAAAACTGTTTTTT. Its translation is CASSQPGGRRGEKLFF.